Listed below are T cell receptor beta chains from one sample, sequenced in a study of OX40 agonist ivuxolimab in advanced cancers. Only in-frame clones appear in the TCRdb table, and some are missing; sequencing was by immunoSEQ multiplex PCR. Of roughly 70,000 clones listed, roughly 85% are singletons. Sequencing was performed on CD4+ or CD8+ T cells sorted from blood, taken in a trial of the OX40 agonist ivuxolimab. Receptors originate from an adult with an advanced solid tumor such as melanoma, head and neck, liver or kidney cancer. Both conserved end residues are trimmed from each CDR3. Each record gives: CDR3 protein, V gene, J gene, D gene. D genes are given only for firm matches.

ASSVTGGSAEAF,TRBV7-3,TRBJ1-1,TRBD1
ASSPSGANVLT,TRBV18,TRBJ2-6,.
ASSPGPAYEQY,TRBV6-4,TRBJ2-7,.
ASSQLTGGSYGYT,TRBV4-1,TRBJ1-2,TRBD1
ASSQVGDGYEQY,TRBV4-2,TRBJ2-7,.
ASGPTRKPEAF,TRBV7-9,TRBJ1-1,.
ASSQRGGNTGELF,TRBV4-3,TRBJ2-2,.
ASSIQGGRQPQH,TRBV19,TRBJ1-5,TRBD1
ASSHVRGGPHVTLQF,TRBV4-2,TRBJ2-1,.
RIPLNTEAF,TRBV20-1,TRBJ1-1,.
ASSSRPGNEQF,TRBV2,TRBJ2-1,.
ASSPLDRATYGYT,TRBV18,TRBJ1-2,TRBD1
ASSPEGGGTDTQY,TRBV4-2,TRBJ2-3,.
SFSRGSTDTQY,TRBV29-1,TRBJ2-3,.
ASSSGPSGRVPDTQY,TRBV7-7,TRBJ2-3,TRBD2
ASSPTAGVGYEQY,TRBV18,TRBJ2-7,TRBD2
ASSFVGVPYEQY,TRBV5-8,TRBJ2-7,.
ASSLVEDRGETQY,TRBV11-2,TRBJ2-5,TRBD1
ASSERRTNEKLF,TRBV2,TRBJ1-4,.
ASSYGRNSPLH,TRBV13,TRBJ1-6,.
ASRGTGGGTDTQY,TRBV19,TRBJ2-3,TRBD1
ASSWRQDYEQY,TRBV18,TRBJ2-7,.
ASSSTGGKMSAF,TRBV6-5,TRBJ1-1,TRBD1
ASSMITGGGPGELF,TRBV7-9,TRBJ2-2,TRBD1
ASSLVLRSSGELF,TRBV7-7,TRBJ2-2,.
ASSSEGQYGYT,TRBV5-1,TRBJ1-2,.
AWSVGQPQH,TRBV30,TRBJ1-5,.
ASRTGSQYNEQF,TRBV6-1,TRBJ2-1,.
ASSPSSAKNIQY,TRBV6-5,TRBJ2-4,.
ASRRTLNTEAF,TRBV6-5,TRBJ1-1,.
AWSVRRDRGYEQY,TRBV30,TRBJ2-7,TRBD1
ASSLVYEKLF,TRBV7-9,TRBJ1-4,.
ASSSDRGREF,TRBV7-9,TRBJ2-1,TRBD1
ASSPNGGAGYT,TRBV18,TRBJ1-2,.
ASSVADRGQPQH,TRBV9,TRBJ1-5,TRBD1
ASRRDISSYEQY,TRBV7-2,TRBJ2-7,.
ASSLDRVGEQY,TRBV5-4,TRBJ2-7,.
ASSFIGPGQGYEQY,TRBV27,TRBJ2-7,TRBD1
ASRGTGAGYGYT,TRBV6-1,TRBJ1-2,TRBD1
ASSPTPNYGYT,TRBV18,TRBJ1-2,.
ASSGLAGPTDTQY,TRBV9,TRBJ2-3,TRBD2
ASSTRASHQETQY,TRBV19,TRBJ2-5,.
ASSPPGKGPGYGYT,TRBV18,TRBJ1-2,.
ASSGDTGAANTEAF,TRBV5-6,TRBJ1-1,TRBD1
ASSPGHNNFRYSNQPQH,TRBV19,TRBJ1-5,.
ASSLGTSSYNEQF,TRBV25-1,TRBJ2-1,TRBD2
ASKGGNTEAF,TRBV6-4,TRBJ1-1,.
ASSYGRDQPQH,TRBV4-3,TRBJ1-5,.
ASSLGGRDTGELF,TRBV5-4,TRBJ2-2,TRBD2
ASSPGLSSYNEQF,TRBV4-1,TRBJ2-1,TRBD2
ASSQDSQRGQTYEQY,TRBV4-1,TRBJ2-7,.
ASSLTYSNQPQH,TRBV28,TRBJ1-5,.
ATRGGGDTQY,TRBV19,TRBJ2-3,TRBD2
ASSLARGEVAGGPAAQY,TRBV5-6,TRBJ2-5,TRBD2
ASSLSGGNSPLH,TRBV5-6,TRBJ1-6,.